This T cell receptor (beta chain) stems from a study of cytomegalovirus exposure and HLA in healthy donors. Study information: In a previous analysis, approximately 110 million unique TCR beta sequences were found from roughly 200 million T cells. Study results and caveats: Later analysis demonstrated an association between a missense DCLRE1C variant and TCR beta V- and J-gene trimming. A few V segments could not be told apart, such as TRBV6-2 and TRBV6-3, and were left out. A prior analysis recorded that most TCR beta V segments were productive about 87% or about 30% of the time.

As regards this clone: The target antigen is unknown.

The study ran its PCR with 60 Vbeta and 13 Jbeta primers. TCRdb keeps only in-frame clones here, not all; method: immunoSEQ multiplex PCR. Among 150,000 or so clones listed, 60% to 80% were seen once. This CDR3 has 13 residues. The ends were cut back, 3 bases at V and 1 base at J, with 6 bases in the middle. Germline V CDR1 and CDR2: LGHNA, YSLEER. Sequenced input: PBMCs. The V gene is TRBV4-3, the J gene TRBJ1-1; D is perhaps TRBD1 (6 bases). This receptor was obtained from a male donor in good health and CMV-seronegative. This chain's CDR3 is CASSQGANTEAFF. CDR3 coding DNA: TGCGCCAGCAGCCAGGGGGCGAACACTGAAGCTTTCTTT.